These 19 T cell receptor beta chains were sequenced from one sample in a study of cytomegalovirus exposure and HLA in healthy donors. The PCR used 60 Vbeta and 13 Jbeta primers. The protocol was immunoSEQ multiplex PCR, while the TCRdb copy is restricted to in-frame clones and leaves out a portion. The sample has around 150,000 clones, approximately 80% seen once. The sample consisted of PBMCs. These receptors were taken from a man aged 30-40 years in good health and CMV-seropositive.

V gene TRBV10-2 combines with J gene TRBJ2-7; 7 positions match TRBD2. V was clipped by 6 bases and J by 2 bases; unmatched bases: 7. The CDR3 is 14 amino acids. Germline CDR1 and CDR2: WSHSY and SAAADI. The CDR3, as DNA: TGCGCCAGCAGGACGGGACTATCGACCTACGAGCAGTACTTC. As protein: CASRTGLSTYEQYF.

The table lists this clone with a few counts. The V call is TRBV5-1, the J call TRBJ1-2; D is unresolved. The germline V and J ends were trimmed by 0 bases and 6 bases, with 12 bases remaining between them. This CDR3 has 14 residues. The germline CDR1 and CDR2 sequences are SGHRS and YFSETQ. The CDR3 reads CASSLALAGHGYTF. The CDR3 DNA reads TGCGCCAGCAGCTTGGCATTAGCGGGCCATGGCTACACCTTC.

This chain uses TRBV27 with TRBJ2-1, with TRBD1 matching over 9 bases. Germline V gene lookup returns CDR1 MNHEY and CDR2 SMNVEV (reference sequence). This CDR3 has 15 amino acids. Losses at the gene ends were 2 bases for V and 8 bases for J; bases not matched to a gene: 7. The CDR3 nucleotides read TGTGCCAGCAGTTTAAAAGGACAGGGGATTTATGAGCAGTTCTTC. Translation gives CASSLKGQGIYEQFF.

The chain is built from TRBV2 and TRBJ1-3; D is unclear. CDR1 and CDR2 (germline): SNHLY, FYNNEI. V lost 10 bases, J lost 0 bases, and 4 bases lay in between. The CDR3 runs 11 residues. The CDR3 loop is CATYSGNTIYF. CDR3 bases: TGTGCCACCTACTCTGGAAACACCATATATTTT.

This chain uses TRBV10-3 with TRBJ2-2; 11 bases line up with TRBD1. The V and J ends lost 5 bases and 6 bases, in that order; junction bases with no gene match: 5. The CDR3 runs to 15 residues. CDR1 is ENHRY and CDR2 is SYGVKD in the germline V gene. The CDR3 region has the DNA TGTGCCATCAGTAGGACAGGGGGCAACGCCGGGGAGCTGTTTTTT. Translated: CAISRTGGNAGELFF.

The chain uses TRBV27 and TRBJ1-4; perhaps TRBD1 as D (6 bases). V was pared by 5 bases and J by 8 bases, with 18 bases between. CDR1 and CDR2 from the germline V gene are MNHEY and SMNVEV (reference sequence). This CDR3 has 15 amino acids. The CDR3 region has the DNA TGTGCCAGCAGTGGGGGTGGGGGAGGGGGAGAAAAACTGTTTTTT. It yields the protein CASSGGGGGGEKLFF.

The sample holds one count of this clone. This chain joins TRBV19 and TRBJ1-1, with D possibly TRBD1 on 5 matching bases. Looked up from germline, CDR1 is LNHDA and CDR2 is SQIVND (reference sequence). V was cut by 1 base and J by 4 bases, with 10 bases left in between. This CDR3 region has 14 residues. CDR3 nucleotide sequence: TGTGCCAGTAGTATAGGGGGCGGGAGCACTGAAGCTTTCTTT. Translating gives CASSIGGGSTEAFF.

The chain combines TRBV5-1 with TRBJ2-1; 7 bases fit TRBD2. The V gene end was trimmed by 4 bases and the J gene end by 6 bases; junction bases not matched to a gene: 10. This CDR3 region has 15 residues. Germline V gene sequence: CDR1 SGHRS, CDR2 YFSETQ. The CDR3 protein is CASSPDGGGINEQFF. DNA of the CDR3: TGCGCCAGCAGCCCCGATGGGGGGGGTATCAATGAGCAGTTCTTC.

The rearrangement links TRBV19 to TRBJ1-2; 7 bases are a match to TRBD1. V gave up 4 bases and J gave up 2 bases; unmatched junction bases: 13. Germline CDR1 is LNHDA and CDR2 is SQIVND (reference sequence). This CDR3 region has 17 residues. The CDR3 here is CASSTTPPGQRNYGYTF. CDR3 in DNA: TGTGCCAGTAGTACCACCCCGCCGGGACAGCGAAACTATGGCTACACCTTC.

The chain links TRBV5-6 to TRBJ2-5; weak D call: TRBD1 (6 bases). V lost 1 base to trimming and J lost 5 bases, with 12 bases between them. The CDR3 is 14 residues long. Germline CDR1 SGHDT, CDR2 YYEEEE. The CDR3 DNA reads TGTGCCAGCAGCTTGAGGTCAGGGGCCGAGACCCAGTACTTC. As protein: CASSLRSGAETQYF.

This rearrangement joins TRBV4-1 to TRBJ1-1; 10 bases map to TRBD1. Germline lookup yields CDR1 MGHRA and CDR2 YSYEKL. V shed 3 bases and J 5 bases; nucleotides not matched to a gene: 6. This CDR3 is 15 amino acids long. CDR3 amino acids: CASSHRDRGKTEAFF. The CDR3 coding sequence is TGCGCCAGCAGCCACCGGGACAGGGGTAAGACTGAAGCTTTCTTT.

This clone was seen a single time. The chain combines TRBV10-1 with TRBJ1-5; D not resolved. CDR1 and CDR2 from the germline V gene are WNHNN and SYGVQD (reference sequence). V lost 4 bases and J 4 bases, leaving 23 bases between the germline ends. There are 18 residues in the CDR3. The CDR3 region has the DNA TGCGCCAGCAGTGTGGAGGGAAAGGGTGCGGGGATAAATCAGCCCCAGCATTTT. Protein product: CASSVEGKGAGINQPQHF.

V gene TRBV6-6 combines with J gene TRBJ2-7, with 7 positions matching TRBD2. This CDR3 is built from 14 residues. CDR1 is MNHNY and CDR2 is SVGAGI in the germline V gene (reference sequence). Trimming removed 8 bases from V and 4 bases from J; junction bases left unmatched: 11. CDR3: CASRTPSGTYEQYF. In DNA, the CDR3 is TGTGCCAGCCGGACGCCTAGCGGCACTTACGAGCAGTACTTC.

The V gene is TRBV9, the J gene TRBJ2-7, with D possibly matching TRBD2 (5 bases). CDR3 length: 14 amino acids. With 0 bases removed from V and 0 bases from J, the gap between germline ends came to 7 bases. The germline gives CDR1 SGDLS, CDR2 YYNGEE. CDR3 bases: TGTGCCAGCAGCGTAGTCGGGGACTCCTACGAGCAGTACTTC. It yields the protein CASSVVGDSYEQYF.

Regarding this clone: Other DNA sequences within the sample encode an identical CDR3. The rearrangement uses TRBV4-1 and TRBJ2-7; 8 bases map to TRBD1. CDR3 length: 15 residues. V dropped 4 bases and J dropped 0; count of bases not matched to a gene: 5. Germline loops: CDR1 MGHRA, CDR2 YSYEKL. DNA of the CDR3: TGCGCCAGCAGCCCCGGACAGGGACCCTCCTACGAGCAGTACTTC. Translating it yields CASSPGQGPSYEQYF.

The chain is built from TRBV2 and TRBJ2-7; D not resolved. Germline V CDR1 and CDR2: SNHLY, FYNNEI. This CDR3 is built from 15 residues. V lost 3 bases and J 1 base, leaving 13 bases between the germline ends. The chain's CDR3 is CASSDVGQASYEQYF. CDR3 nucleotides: TGTGCCAGCAGTGATGTTGGGCAGGCGTCCTACGAGCAGTACTTC.

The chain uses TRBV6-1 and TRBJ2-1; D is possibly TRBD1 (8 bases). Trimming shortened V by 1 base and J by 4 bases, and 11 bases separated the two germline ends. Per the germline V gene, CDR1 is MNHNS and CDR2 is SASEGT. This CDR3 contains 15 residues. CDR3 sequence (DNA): TGTGCCAGCAGTGAAGAACAGGGGGGGTACAATGAGCAGTTCTTC. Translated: CASSEEQGGYNEQFF.

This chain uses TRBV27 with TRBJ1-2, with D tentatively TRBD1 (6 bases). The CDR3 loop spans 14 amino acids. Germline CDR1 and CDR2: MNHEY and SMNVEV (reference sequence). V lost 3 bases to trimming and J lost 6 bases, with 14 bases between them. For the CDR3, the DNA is TGTGCCAGCAGTTTGGGGGCAGGGGAAGATGGCTACACCTTC. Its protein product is CASSLGAGEDGYTF.

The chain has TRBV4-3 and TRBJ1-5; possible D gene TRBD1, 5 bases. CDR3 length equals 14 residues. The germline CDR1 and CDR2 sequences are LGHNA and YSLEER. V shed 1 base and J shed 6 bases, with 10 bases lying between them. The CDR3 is CASSQGREGQPQHF. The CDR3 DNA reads TGCGCCAGCAGCCAAGGCAGGGAGGGTCAGCCCCAGCATTTT.